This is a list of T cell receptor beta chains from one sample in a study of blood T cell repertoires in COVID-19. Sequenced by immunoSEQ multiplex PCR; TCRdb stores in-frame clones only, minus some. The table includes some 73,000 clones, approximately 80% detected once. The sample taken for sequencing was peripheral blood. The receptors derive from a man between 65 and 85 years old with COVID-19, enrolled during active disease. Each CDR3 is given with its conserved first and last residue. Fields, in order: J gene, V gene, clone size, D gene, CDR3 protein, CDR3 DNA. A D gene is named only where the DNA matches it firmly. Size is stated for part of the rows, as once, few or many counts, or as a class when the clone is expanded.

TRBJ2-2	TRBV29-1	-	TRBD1	CSVVQGAGELFF	TGCAGCGTTGTCCAGGGGGCCGGGGAGCTGTTTTTT
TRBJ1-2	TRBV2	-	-	CASSATTGNYGYTF	TGTGCCAGCAGTGCCACGACAGGAAACTATGGCTACACCTTC
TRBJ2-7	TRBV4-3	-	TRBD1	CASSAGTGEYEQYF	TGCGCCAGCAGCGCCGGGACAGGGGAATACGAGCAGTACTTC
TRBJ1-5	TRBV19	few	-	CASSVGGYDQPQHF	TGTGCCAGTAGTGTGGGGGGATACGATCAGCCCCAGCATTTT
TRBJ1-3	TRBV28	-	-	CASSLSGNGNTIYF	TGTGCCAGCAGTTTATCAGGGAATGGAAACACCATATATTTT
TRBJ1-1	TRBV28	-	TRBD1	CASSSTGLYFRNTEAFF	TGTGCCAGCAGTTCGACAGGGCTTTATTTTAGGAACACTGAAGCTTTCTTT
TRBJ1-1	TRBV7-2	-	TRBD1	CASSLGQTYTEAFF	TGTGCCAGCAGCTTGGGACAGACCTACACTGAAGCTTTCTTT
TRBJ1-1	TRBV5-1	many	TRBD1	CASSWITGGATEAFF	TGCGCCAGCAGCTGGATAACAGGGGGCGCGACTGAAGCTTTCTTT
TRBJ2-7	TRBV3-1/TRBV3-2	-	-	CASSQGWRYPPEAYEQYF	TGTGCCAGCAGCCAAGGATGGCGTTATCCCCCTGAGGCCTACGAGCAGTACTTC
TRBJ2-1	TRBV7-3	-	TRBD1	CASSLGTGGNEQFF	TGTGCCAGCAGCCTGGGGACAGGGGGCAATGAGCAGTTCTTC
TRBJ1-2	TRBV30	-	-	CAWSVVLVNYGYTF	TGTGCCTGGAGTGTAGTCTTAGTTAACTATGGCTACACCTTC
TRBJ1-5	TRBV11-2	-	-	CASSLTDNNQPQHF	TGTGCCAGCAGCCTGACCGACAACAATCAGCCCCAGCATTTT
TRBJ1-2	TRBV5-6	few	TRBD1	CASSQGTGSYGYTF	TGTGCCAGCAGCCAGGGGACAGGGAGCTATGGCTACACCTTC
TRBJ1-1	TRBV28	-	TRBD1	CASSSPGQGAAEAFF	TGTGCCAGCAGTTCACCGGGACAGGGGGCGGCTGAAGCTTTCTTT
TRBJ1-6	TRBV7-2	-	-	CASSLVDGGGSPLHF	TGTGCCAGCAGCTTAGTTGACGGTGGAGGGTCACCCCTCCACTTT
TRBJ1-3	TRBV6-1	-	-	CASSESGSGNTIYF	TGTGCCAGCAGTGAATCAGGGTCTGGAAACACCATATATTTT
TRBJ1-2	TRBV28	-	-	CASSLVSGENYGYTF	TGTGCCAGCAGTTTGGTGTCGGGGGAAAACTATGGCTACACCTTC
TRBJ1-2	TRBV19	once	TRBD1	CASSIRDRGFHGYTF	TGTGCCAGTAGTATAAGGGACAGGGGTTTCCATGGCTACACCTTC
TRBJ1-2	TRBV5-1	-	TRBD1	CASSIGQGVLTPYGYTF	TGCGCCAGCAGCATAGGACAGGGGGTATTAACCCCGTATGGCTACACCTTC
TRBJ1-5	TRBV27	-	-	CASSLFRSRNQPQHF	TGTGCCAGCAGTTTATTCCGGAGTCGCAATCAGCCCCAGCATTTT
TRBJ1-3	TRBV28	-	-	CATSHPGTGNTIYF	TGTGCCACCTCCCATCCGGGTACTGGAAACACCATATATTTT
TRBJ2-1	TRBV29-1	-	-	CSVEASDSYNEQFF	TGCAGCGTTGAAGCCTCGGACAGCTACAATGAGCAGTTCTTC